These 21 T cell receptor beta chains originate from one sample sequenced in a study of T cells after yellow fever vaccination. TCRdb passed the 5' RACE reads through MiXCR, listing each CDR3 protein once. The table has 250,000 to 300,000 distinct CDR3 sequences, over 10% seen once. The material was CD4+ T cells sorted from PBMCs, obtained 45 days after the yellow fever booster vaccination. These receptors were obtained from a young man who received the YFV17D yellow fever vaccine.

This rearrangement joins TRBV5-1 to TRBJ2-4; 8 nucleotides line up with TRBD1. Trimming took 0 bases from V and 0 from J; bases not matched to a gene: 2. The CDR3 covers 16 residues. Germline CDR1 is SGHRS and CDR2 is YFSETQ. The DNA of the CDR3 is TGCGCCAGCAGCTTGGGACAGGGGAAAGCCAAAAACATTCAGTACTTC. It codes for CASSLGQGKAKNIQYF.

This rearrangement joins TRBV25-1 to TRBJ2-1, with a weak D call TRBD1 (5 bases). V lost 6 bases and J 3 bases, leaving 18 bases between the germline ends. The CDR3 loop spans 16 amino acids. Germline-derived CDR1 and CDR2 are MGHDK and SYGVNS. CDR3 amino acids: CASSPLGQGNYNEQFF. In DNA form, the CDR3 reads TGTGCCAGCAGCCCATTGGGGCAGGGCAACTACAATGAGCAGTTCTTC. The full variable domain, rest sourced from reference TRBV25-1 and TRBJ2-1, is EADIYQTPRYLVIGTGKKITLECSQTMGHDKMYWYQQDPGMELHLIHYSYGVNSTEKGDLSSESTVSRIRTEHFPLTLESARPSHTSQYLCASSPLGQGNYNEQFFGPGTRLTVL.

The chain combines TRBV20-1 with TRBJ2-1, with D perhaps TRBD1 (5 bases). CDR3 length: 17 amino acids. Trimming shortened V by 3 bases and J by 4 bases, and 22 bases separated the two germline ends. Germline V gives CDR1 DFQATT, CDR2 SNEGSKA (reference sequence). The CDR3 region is CSARRPLQVSLYNEQFF. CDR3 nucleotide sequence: TGCAGTGCTAGGAGACCCCTACAGGTATCTCTATACAATGAGCAGTTCTTC.

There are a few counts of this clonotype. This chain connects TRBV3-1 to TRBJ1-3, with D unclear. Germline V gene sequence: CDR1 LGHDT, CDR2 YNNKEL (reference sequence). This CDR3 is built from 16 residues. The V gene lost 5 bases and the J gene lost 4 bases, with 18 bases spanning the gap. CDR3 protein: CASSNGLALLGNTIYF. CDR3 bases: TGTGCCAGCAGCAACGGACTGGCCCTCTTAGGAAACACCATATATTTT.

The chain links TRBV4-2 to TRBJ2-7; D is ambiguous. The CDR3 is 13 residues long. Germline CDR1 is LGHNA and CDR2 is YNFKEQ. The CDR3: CTSGGDGRDEQYF. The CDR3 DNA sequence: TGTACTTCGGGTGGAGATGGGCGCGACGAGCAGTACTTC.

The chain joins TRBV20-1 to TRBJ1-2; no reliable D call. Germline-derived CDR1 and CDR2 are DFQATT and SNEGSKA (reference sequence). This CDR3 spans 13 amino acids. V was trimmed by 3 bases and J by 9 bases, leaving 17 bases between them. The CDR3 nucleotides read TGCAGTGCTAGGATGAACGCTTGGGGTAGCTACACCTTC. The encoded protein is CSARMNAWGSYTF.

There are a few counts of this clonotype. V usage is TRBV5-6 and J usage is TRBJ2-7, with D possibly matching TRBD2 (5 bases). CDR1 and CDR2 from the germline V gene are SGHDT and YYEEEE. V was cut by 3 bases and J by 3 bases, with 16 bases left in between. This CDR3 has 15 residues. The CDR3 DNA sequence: TGTGCCAGCAGCTCCAGTTACCAGCGGCTCTACGAGCAGTACTTC. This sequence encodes CASSSSYQRLYEQYF.

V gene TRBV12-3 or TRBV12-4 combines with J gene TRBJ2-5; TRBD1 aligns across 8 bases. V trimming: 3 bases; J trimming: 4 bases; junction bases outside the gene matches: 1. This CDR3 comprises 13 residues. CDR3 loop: CASSFTGGETQYF. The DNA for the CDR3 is TGTGCCAGCAGTTTTACAGGGGGAGAGACCCAGTACTTC.

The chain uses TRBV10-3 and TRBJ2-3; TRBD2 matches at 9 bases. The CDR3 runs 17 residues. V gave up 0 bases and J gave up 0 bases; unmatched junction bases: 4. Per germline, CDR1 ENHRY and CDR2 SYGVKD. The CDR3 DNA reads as TGTGCCATCAGTGAGTCAGGACTAGCGAGAAGCACAGATACGCAGTATTTT. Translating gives CAISESGLARSTDTQYF.

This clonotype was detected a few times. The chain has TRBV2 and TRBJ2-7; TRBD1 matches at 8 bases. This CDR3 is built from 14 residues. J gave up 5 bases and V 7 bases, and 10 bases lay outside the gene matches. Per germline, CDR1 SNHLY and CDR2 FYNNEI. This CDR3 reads CASTFRDRMHEQYF. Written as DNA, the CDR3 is TGTGCCAGCACGTTTAGGGACAGGATGCACGAGCAGTACTTC.

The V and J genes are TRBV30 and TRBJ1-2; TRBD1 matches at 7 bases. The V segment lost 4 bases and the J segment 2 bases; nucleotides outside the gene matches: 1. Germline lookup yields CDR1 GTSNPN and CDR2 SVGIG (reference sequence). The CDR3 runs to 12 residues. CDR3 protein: CAWTGQNYGYTF. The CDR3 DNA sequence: TGTGCCTGGACGGGACAGAACTATGGCTACACCTTC.

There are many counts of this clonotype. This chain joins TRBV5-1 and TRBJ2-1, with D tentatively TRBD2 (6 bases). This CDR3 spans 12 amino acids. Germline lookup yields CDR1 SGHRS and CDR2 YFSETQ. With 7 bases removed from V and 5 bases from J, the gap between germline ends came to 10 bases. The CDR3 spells CASRESHNEQFF. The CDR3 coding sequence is TGCGCCAGCCGGGAGAGCCACAATGAGCAGTTCTTC. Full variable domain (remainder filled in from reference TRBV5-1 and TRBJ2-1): KAGVTQTPRYLIKTRGQQVTLSCSPISGHRSVSWYQQTPGQGLQFLFEYFSETQRNKGNFPGRFSGRQFSNSRSEMNVSTLELGDSALYLCASRESHNEQFFGPGTRLTVL.

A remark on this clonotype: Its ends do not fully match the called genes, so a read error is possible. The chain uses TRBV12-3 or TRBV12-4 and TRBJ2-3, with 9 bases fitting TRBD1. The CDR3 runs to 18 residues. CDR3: CAISLARNRGLRTDTQYF. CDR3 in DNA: TGTGCCATCAGTTTAGCGCGAAACAGGGGGCTGCGGACAGATACGCAGTATTTT.

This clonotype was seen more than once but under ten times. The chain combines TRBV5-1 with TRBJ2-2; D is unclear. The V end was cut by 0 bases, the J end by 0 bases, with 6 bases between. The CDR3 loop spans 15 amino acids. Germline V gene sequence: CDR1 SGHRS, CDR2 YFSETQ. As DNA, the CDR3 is TGCGCCAGCAGCTTGGCCAGGCCGAACACCGGGGAGCTGTTTTTT. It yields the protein CASSLARPNTGELFF.

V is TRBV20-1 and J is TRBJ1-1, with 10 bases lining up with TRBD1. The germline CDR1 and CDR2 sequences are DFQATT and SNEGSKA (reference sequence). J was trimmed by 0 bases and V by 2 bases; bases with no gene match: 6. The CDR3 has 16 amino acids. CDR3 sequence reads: CSARPGQGLMNTEAFF. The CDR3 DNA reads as TGCAGTGCTAGACCGGGACAGGGGCTCATGAACACTGAAGCTTTCTTT.

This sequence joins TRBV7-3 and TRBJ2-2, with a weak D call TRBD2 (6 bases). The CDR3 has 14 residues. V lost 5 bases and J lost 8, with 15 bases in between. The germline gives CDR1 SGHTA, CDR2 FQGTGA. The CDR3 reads CASSPLGSGGELFF. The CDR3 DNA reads TGTGCCAGCAGCCCCCTCGGGAGCGGGGGGGAGCTGTTTTTT.

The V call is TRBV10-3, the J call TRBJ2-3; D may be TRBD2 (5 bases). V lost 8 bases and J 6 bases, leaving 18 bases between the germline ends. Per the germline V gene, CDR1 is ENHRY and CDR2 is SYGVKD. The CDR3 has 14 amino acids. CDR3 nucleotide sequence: TGTGCCATCGGGAGCACAGTTGGACTGGATACGCAGTATTTT. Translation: CAIGSTVGLDTQYF.

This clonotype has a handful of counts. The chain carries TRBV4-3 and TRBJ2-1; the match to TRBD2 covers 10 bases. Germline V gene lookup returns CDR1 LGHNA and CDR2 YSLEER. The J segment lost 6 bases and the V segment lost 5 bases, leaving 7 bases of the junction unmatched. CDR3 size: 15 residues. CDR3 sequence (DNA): TGCGCCAGCAGCTCCCCTAGCGGGAGTCGCAATGAGCAGTTCTTC. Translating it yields CASSSPSGSRNEQFF.

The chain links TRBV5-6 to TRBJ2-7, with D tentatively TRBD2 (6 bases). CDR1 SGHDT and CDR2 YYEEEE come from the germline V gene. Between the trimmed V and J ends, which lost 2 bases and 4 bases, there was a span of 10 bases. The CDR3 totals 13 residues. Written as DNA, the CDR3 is TGTGCCAGCAGCTTACCTAGCGAATACGAGCAGTACTTC. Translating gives CASSLPSEYEQYF.

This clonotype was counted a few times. CDR3 amino acids: CSVKTSGNTDTQYF. CDR3 nucleotides: TGCAGCGTTAAGACTAGCGGGAACACAGATACGCAGTATTTT. The chain is built from TRBV29-1 and TRBJ2-3; 11 bases agree with TRBD2. Per the germline V gene, CDR1 is SQVTM and CDR2 is ANQGSEA. The CDR3 covers 14 residues. V shed 5 bases, J shed 2 bases, and the junction held 3 bases outside the gene matches.

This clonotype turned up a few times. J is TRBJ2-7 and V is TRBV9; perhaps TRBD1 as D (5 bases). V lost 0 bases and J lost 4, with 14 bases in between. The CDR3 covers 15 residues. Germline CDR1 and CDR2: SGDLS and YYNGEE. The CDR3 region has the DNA TGTGCCAGCAGCGTAGACCCTCAGGGTGCTTACGAGCAGTACTTC. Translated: CASSVDPQGAYEQYF. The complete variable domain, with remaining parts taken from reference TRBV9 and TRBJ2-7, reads DSGVTQTPKHLITATGQRVTLRCSPRSGDLSVYWYQQSLDQGLQFLIQYYNGEERAKGNILERFSAQQFPDLHSELNLSSLELGDSALYFCASSVDPQGAYEQYFGPGTRLTVT.